One sample yielded the 31 T cell receptor beta chains listed below, sequenced in a study of cytomegalovirus exposure and HLA in healthy donors. Here immunoSEQ multiplex PCR was the method, and the copy in TCRdb shows in-frame clones only, minus some. The sample holds about 220,000 clones; about 83% are singletons and the top ten take 2.6%. Sequenced material: PBMCs. These receptors all come from a man between 18 and 29 years old in good health and CMV-seronegative.

The V gene is TRBV15, the J gene TRBJ2-1; D is uncertain. Germline V gene lookup returns CDR1 LNHNV and CDR2 YYDKDF (reference sequence). V lost 3 bases, J lost 7 bases, and 10 bases lay in between. The CDR3 consists of 13 residues. For the CDR3, the DNA is TGTGCCACCAGCAGGTACCAGACTAATGAGCAGTTCTTC. Translation gives CATSRYQTNEQFF.

The chain carries TRBV5-8 and TRBJ1-1; no clear D. Germline CDR1 SGHTS, CDR2 YDEGEE. V was shortened by 0 bases and J by 11 bases, with 5 bases between the two germline ends. CDR3 length equals 10 residues. CDR3 region: CASSLGGAFF. DNA for the CDR3: TGTGCCAGCAGCTTGGGAGGGGCTTTCTTT.

The chain employs TRBV4-3 and TRBJ2-7; 10 positions agree with TRBD1. Germline V gene sequence: CDR1 LGHNA, CDR2 YSLEER. Trimming removed 2 bases from V and 0 bases from J; junction bases left unmatched: 7. This CDR3 is built from 17 residues. CDR3 sequence (DNA): TGCGCCAGCAGCCAACAAGCCGGGACAGGGGCCTCCTACGAGCAGTACTTC. Translated: CASSQQAGTGASYEQYF.

CDR3 DNA: TGCGCCAGCAGCCCCGGGGGGAATTCACCCCTCCACTTT. This translates into CASSPGGNSPLHF. This chain links TRBV5-1 with TRBJ1-6; D may be TRBD1 (5 bases). Trimming took 4 bases from V and 7 from J, leaving 9 bases between them. The CDR3 has 13 residues. Germline values: CDR1 SGHRS, CDR2 YFSETQ.

The chain employs TRBV27 and TRBJ2-5, with D tentatively TRBD2 (5 bases). The V end lost 0 bases, the J end lost 5 bases, and 13 bases lay between the germline ends. The germline V gene has CDR1 MNHEY and CDR2 SMNVEV (reference sequence). The CDR3 is made up of 15 amino acids. CDR3 residues: CASSLSADSWETQYF. As DNA, the CDR3 is TGTGCCAGCAGTTTATCGGCGGACTCCTGGGAGACCCAGTACTTC.

The CDR3 is CASSLAPSVSYNEQFF. Here the CDR3 DNA reads TGCGCCAGCAGCTTGGCCCCTAGCGTTTCCTACAATGAGCAGTTCTTC. The J gene is TRBJ2-1, the V gene TRBV5-1; D perhaps matches TRBD2 (6 bases). Germline-derived CDR1 and CDR2 are SGHRS and YFSETQ. CDR3 size: 16 residues. Trimming took off 0 bases at V and 1 base at J, with 11 bases between the two ends.

CDR3: CASSRSSGDYEQYF. The CDR3 region has the DNA TGTGCCAGCAGCAGGTCAAGCGGGGACTACGAGCAGTACTTC. V and J are TRBV11-2 and TRBJ2-7; 7 positions match TRBD2. Per germline, CDR1 SGHAT and CDR2 FQNNGV. Unmatched junction bases numbered 7, after V lost 5 bases and J lost 3 bases. The CDR3 extends over 14 amino acids.

The chain uses TRBV29-1 and TRBJ2-3, with D possibly matching TRBD1 (6 bases). CDR1 and CDR2 (germline): SQVTM, ANQGSEA. The CDR3 runs 16 residues. V was pared by 6 bases and J by 5 bases, with 24 bases between. The CDR3 is CSVLGVGGVGGDTQYF. The CDR3 nucleotides read TGCAGCGTCCTCGGGGTAGGGGGAGTTGGGGGAGATACGCAGTATTTT.

The chain combines TRBV7-2 with TRBJ1-1, with no clear D. The V gene's germline CDR1 is SGHTA and CDR2 FQGNSA. The CDR3 contains 15 residues. V dropped 1 base and J dropped 7 bases, with 16 bases sitting between them. Written as DNA, the CDR3 is TGTGCCAGCAGCTTAGGTGGAGGAGCCGGCCGTGAAGCTTTCTTT. Protein sequence: CASSLGGGAGREAFF.

This clone has a single count. V is TRBV9 and J is TRBJ2-5; 7 bases are a match to TRBD2. The CDR3 length is 16 residues. Per germline, CDR1 SGDLS and CDR2 YYNGEE. Trimming took 1 base from V and 1 from J; bases not matched to a gene: 7. CDR3 in amino acids: CASSVLTGGGQETQYF. The CDR3 DNA is TGTGCCAGCAGCGTATTAACGGGAGGAGGCCAAGAGACCCAGTACTTC.

The rearrangement joins TRBV18 to TRBJ1-4; 8 bases match TRBD1. The germline V gene has CDR1 KGHSH and CDR2 LQKENI. V was pared by 8 bases and J by 8 bases, with 10 bases of the junction left unmatched. This CDR3 is built from 14 residues. CDR3 bases: TGTGCCAGCCGAGGGACAGGCTTAGTCGAAAAACTGTTTTTT. Its protein product is CASRGTGLVEKLFF.

The rearrangement joins TRBV4-2 to TRBJ2-2, with a possible D match to TRBD2 (6 bases). This CDR3 contains 15 residues. Germline CDR1 is LGHNA and CDR2 is YNFKEQ. V was shortened by 4 bases and J by 5 bases, with 14 bases between the two germline ends. CDR3 nucleotides: TGTGCCAGCAGCCCCGGAGGGCCGAGTACCGGGGAGCTGTTTTTT. Amino acids: CASSPGGPSTGELFF.

V and J are TRBV19 and TRBJ2-7; a weak D match, TRBD1 (5 bases). With 3 bases removed from V and 5 bases from J, the gap between germline ends came to 14 bases. The CDR3 length is 14 residues. CDR1 is LNHDA and CDR2 is SQIVND in the germline V gene (reference sequence). CDR3 sequence: CASSIGRVNNEQYF. CDR3 DNA sequence: TGTGCCAGTAGTATCGGCAGGGTAAATAACGAGCAGTACTTC.

The chain uses TRBV5-6 and TRBJ2-7; D is unclear. V gave up 3 bases and J gave up 4 bases, with 11 bases separating them. CDR3 size: 13 residues. Germline V gives CDR1 SGHDT, CDR2 YYEEEE. The chain's CDR3 is CASSSAGSYEQYF. The CDR3 bases are TGTGCCAGCAGCTCGGCAGGATCTTACGAGCAGTACTTC.

The rearrangement uses TRBV4-3 and TRBJ1-1; no definite D call. The germline V gene has CDR1 LGHNA and CDR2 YSLEER. CDR3 length: 15 amino acids. The V gene lost 4 bases and the J gene lost 7 bases, with 19 bases spanning the gap. For the CDR3, the DNA is TGCGCCAGCAGCCCTCATCAGGAGGGAACCTTTGAAGCTTTCTTT. Protein: CASSPHQEGTFEAFF.

The rearrangement links TRBV6-6 to TRBJ1-2; 8 bases are a match to TRBD1. The CDR3 has 14 amino acids. Germline V CDR1 and CDR2: MNHNY, SVGAGI (reference sequence). V dropped 6 bases and J dropped 3; count of bases not matched to a gene: 6. Here the CDR3 DNA reads TGTGCCAGCAGCTCCGGACAGGGCCACTATGGCTACACCTTC. This sequence encodes CASSSGQGHYGYTF.

The chain couples TRBV5-1 to TRBJ2-7, with 7 nucleotides matching TRBD2. The CDR3 is 15 residues long. Germline assignment: CDR1 SGHRS and CDR2 YFSETQ. With 6 bases clipped from V and 7 bases from J, the junction kept 16 bases outside the gene matches. CDR3 nucleotide sequence: TGCGCCAGCAAGGGAGGAGGGACTACCTCTGGGGAGCAGTACTTC. Protein: CASKGGGTTSGEQYF.

This clone came up once. CDR3 nucleotides: TGCGCCAGCAGCCAAGAAGTCGGTGCGGAAAAACTGTTTTTT. It codes for CASSQEVGAEKLFF. V is TRBV4-3 and J is TRBJ1-4, with D unclear. The CDR3 runs 14 residues. With 0 bases removed from V and 8 bases from J, the gap between germline ends came to 10 bases. Germline CDR1 LGHNA, CDR2 YSLEER.

The rearrangement uses TRBV19 and TRBJ2-5; maybe TRBD2 (6 bases). This CDR3 is built from 13 residues. Germline lookup yields CDR1 LNHDA and CDR2 SQIVND (reference sequence). V was shortened by 6 bases and J by 6 bases, with 14 bases between the two germline ends. In DNA form, the CDR3 reads TGTGCCAGTAGCCTCGCGGGATTTCAGACCCAGTACTTC. Translating it yields CASSLAGFQTQYF.

V is TRBV9 and J is TRBJ1-5; 9 bases map to TRBD1. CDR1 and CDR2 (germline): SGDLS, YYNGEE. The CDR3 runs 17 residues. Germline trimming cut 5 bases from V and 5 bases from J; bases unmatched to any gene: 14. The CDR3 reads CASRPHAGQGFDQPQHF. The DNA for the CDR3 is TGTGCCAGCAGACCGCATGCGGGACAGGGTTTCGATCAGCCCCAGCATTTT.

The chain employs TRBV14 and TRBJ2-2; TRBD2 is a possible D gene (5 bases). Germline CDR1 and CDR2: SGHDN and FVKESK. The CDR3 consists of 16 residues. Trimming pared 2 bases from V and 5 bases from J, leaving 15 bases between. CDR3 sequence reads: CASSQRLASGTGELFF. The CDR3 nucleotides are TGTGCCAGCAGCCAACGTCTAGCAAGTGGAACCGGGGAGCTGTTTTTT.

The chain combines TRBV28 with TRBJ1-2; TRBD1 is a possible D gene (6 bases). V lost 3 bases to trimming and J lost 8 bases, with 10 bases between them. The CDR3 totals 12 residues. Germline V gene sequence: CDR1 MDHEN, CDR2 SYDVKM. The CDR3 DNA follows: TGTGCCAGCAGTTTTAGGGGGGGCGGCTACACCTTC. Translated: CASSFRGGGYTF.

This chain links TRBV4-3 with TRBJ2-3, with D perhaps matching TRBD2 (6 bases). The germline gives CDR1 LGHNA, CDR2 YSLEER. V lost 0 bases to trimming and J lost 2 bases, with 12 bases between them. This CDR3 comprises 16 residues. CDR3 sequence (DNA): TGCGCCAGCAGCCAAGATAGCTGGCGGGACACAGATACGCAGTATTTT. It is translated as CASSQDSWRDTDTQYF.

The chain employs TRBV6-6 and TRBJ2-1; D remains ambiguous. V lost 6 bases to trimming and J lost 6 bases, with 6 bases between them. Germline CDR1 is MNHNY and CDR2 is SVGAGI (reference sequence). The CDR3 sequence is 11 residues long. CDR3 in amino acids: CASSPSNEQFF. CDR3 coding DNA: TGTGCCAGCAGCCCGTCCAATGAGCAGTTCTTC.

The chain joins TRBV27 to TRBJ1-6; D remains unclear. The V end was cut by 4 bases, the J end by 3 bases, with 25 bases between. Germline loops: CDR1 MNHEY, CDR2 SMNVEV (reference sequence). The CDR3 is made up of 20 amino acids. The CDR3 loop is CASSSKPPRWGENYNSPLHF. CDR3 in DNA: TGTGCCAGCAGTTCGAAACCCCCTCGCTGGGGAGAAAACTATAATTCACCCCTCCACTTT.

The chain couples TRBV4-3 to TRBJ1-2; a possible D gene is TRBD1 (5 bases). V lost 3 bases, J lost 0 bases, and 14 bases lay in between. CDR1 and CDR2 (germline): LGHNA, YSLEER. The CDR3 runs to 16 residues. The CDR3 region has the DNA TGCGCCAGCAGCCATACAGACCGACAGACTAACTATGGCTACACCTTC. This encodes CASSHTDRQTNYGYTF.

The rearrangement links TRBV21-1 to TRBJ1-1; TRBD1 is taken as the D call from the table, unchecked against the DNA. TRBV21-1 is classified as a pseudogene. CDR3 length: 15 residues. CDR3 amino acids: CASSKAGQPNTEAFF. DNA of the CDR3: TGTGCCAGCAGCAAAGCAGGACAGCCGAACACTGAAGCTTTCTTT.

The chain has TRBV6-1 and TRBJ2-7; 8 bases agree with TRBD2. Germline loops: CDR1 MNHNS, CDR2 SASEGT. With 0 bases clipped from V and 2 bases from J, the junction kept 3 bases outside the gene matches. The CDR3 is made up of 15 amino acids. In DNA, the CDR3 is TGTGCCAGCAGTGAAGCATCGGGAGGGCCCTACGAGCAGTACTTC. Protein sequence: CASSEASGGPYEQYF.

V gene TRBV7-2 combines with J gene TRBJ2-7; perhaps TRBD1 as D (5 bases). Germline CDR1 is SGHTA and CDR2 is FQGNSA. CDR3 size: 18 residues. V was shortened by 1 base and J by 1 base, with 20 bases between the two germline ends. CDR3 in DNA: TGTGCCAGCAGCTTAGGTACCCCCTTGGGGCCCTCGTCCTACGAGCAGTACTTC. This sequence encodes CASSLGTPLGPSSYEQYF.

This CDR3 is CASSSPNQVRVTDTQYF. CDR3 nucleotide sequence: TGTGCCAGCAGTTCACCGAACCAGGTGAGGGTCACAGATACGCAGTATTTT. The V and J genes are TRBV28 and TRBJ2-3; D is perhaps TRBD2 (5 bases). V lost 4 bases to trimming and J lost 2 bases, with 19 bases between them. The CDR3 is 17 amino acids. CDR1 MDHEN and CDR2 SYDVKM come from the germline V gene. Using reference TRBV28 and TRBJ2-3 for the parts outside the CDR3, the full variable domain is DVKVTQSSRYLVKRTGEKVFLECVQDMDHENMFWYRQDPGLGLRLIYFSYDVKMKEKGDIPEGYSVSREKKERFSLILESASTNQTSMYLCASSSPNQVRVTDTQYFGPGTRLTVL.

V gene TRBV11-3 combines with J gene TRBJ2-7; possibly TRBD2 for D (5 bases). Trimming shortened V by 6 bases and J by 3 bases, and 18 bases separated the two germline ends. From germline, CDR1 is SGHNT and CDR2 YENEEA. This CDR3 region has 15 residues. CDR3: CASSPRGTGDYEQYF. CDR3 DNA sequence: TGTGCCAGCAGTCCTCGGGGAACGGGCGACTACGAGCAGTACTTC.